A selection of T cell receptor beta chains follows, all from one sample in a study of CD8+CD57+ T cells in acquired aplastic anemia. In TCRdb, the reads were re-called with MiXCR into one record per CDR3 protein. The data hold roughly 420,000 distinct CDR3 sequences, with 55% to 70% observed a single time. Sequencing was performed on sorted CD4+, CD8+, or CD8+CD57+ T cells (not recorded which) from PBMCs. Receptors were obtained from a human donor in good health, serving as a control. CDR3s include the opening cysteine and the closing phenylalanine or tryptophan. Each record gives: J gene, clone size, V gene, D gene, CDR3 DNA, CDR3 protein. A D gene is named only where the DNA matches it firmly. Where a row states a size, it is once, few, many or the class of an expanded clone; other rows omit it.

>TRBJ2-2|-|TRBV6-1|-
TGTGCCACCAGTGAACACCCCGGAGAGCTGTTTTTT
CATSEHPGELFF
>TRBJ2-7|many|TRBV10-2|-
TGCGCCAGCAGTGAGCGACGGGGGTGGGACTACGAGCAGTACTTC
CASSERRGWDYEQYF
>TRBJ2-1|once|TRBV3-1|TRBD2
TGTGCCAGCAGCCAAGGTCGCGGGGGGCATGAGAATGAGCAGTTCTTC
CASSQGRGGHENEQFF
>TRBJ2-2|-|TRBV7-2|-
TGTGCCAGCAGCTTAGGGGTGGAAAATCAGCCCCAGCATCTGTTTTTT
CASSLGVENQPQHLFF
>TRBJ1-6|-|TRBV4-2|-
TGTGCCAGCAGCCGTGATAGGTGGGGGCAGGATTCACCCCTCCACTTT
CASSRDRWGQDSPLHF
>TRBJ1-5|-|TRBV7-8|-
TGTGCCAGCAGCCTAGCAGCGGAGGCAGATCACTTCCACCATTTT
CASSLAAEADHFHHF
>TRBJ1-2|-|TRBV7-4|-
TGTGCCAGCAGTTTACCCGGAGCGTATGGCTACACCTTC
CASSLPGAYGYTF
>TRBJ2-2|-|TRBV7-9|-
TGTGCCAGCAGCCGACGGGGTGGTATCACCGGGGAACTGTTTTTT
CASSRRGGITGELFF
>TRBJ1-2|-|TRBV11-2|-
TGTGCCACCAGCGTGTTGAATTGGGGCTACACCTTC
CATSVLNWGYTF
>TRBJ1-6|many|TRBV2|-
TGTGCCAGCAGTGTGAATTCACCCCTCCACTTT
CASSVNSPLHF
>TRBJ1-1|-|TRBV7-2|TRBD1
TGTGCCAGCACCCAAGACATCGGGACAGGGGAAGGTTACTTT
CASTQDIGTGEGYF
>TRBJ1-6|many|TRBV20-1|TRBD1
TGCAGTGCTCACCCGACCTCACAGGGGGCAGGCTATAATTCACCCCTCCACTTT
CSAHPTSQGAGYNSPLHF
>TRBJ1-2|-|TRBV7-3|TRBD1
TGTGCCAGCAGCCGGGACAGGCAAAACTATGGGTACACCTTC
CASSRDRQNYGYTF
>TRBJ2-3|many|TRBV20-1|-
TGCAGTGCTAGTATCCCTAGCTTAACGCAGTATTTT
CSASIPSLTQYF
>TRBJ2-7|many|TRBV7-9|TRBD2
TGTGCCAGCAGCCCGAGACGGGCGGGGGGGCCGCCGGAGTACTTC
CASSPRRAGGPPEYF
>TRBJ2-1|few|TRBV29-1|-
TGCAGCGTTGCAGGAAGGAATGAGCAGTTCTTC
CSVAGRNEQFF
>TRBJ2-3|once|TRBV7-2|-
TGTGCCAGCAGCGTAAAACAGACGCAGTATTTT
CASSVKQTQYF
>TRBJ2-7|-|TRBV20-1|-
TGCAGTGCTAGAGATGGGTACAGGGATAACGAGCAGTACTTC
CSARDGYRDNEQYF
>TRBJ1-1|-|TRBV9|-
TGTGCCAGCAGCTCTGACAGTGCTATTGGAGCTTTCTTT
CASSSDSAIGAFF
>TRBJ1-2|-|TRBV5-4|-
TGTGCCAGCAGTCCAAGGGACTGGGGCTGGTATGGCTACACCTTC
CASSPRDWGWYGYTF
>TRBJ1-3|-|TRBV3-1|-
TGTGCCAGCAGCCATGTAGGGGCTGGAAACACCATATATTTT
CASSHVGAGNTIYF
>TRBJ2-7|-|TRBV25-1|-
TGTGCCAGCAGATTCGGGGGCTCCCCCTACGAGCAGTACTTC
CASRFGGSPYEQYF
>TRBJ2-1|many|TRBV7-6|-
TGTGCCAGCAGCTTTAGGCGGGGGCCAGACAATGAGCAGTTCTTC
CASSFRRGPDNEQFF
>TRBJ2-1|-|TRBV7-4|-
TGTGCTAGCAGCATCCTTCGGGCGGGTAAGGAGTTCTTC
CASSILRAGKEFF
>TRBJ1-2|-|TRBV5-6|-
TGTGCCAGCAGCTTAGAGAACTCAGATGGCTACACCTTC
CASSLENSDGYTF
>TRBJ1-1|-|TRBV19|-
TGTGCCAGTAGTACCTCCGGGACACAGAACACTGAAGCTTTCTTT
CASSTSGTQNTEAFF
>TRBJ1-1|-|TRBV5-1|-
TGCGCCAGCAGCTTCAGCGTATCCGGCTATGAAGCTTTCTTT
CASSFSVSGYEAFF
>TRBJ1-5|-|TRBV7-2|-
TGTGCCAGCAGCTCCAGGGGAGGGGCCCGGCCCCAGCATTTT
CASSSRGGARPQHF